This T cell receptor (beta chain) originates from a study of blood T cell repertoires in COVID-19. The germline V and J ends were trimmed by 6 bases and 3 bases, with 11 bases remaining between them. The germline V gene has CDR1 MNHEY and CDR2 SVGAGI. CDR3 length equals 14 residues. TCRdb keeps only in-frame clones here, not all; method: immunoSEQ multiplex PCR. The data show over 200,000 clones, roughly 80% seen once. What was sequenced was peripheral blood. The chain is built from TRBV6-5 and TRBJ2-2; TRBD2 might be the D (6 bases). This clonotype was obtained from a man aged 50 to 60 with active or convalescent COVID-19. CDR3 sequence: CASRAGRDTGELFF. CDR3 coding DNA: TGTGCCAGCAGGGCGGGGCGGGACACCGGGGAGCTGTTTTTT.